Sequencing of this TCR beta chain was carried out in a study of shared clonotypes between healthy human individuals. Some clones are missing from TCRdb's copy, which holds only in-frame ones; the method was immunoSEQ multiplex PCR. The table lists approximately 1,000,000 clones, 75% to 85% of them singletons, with more than 0.5% in the top ten. Looked up from germline, CDR1 is MNHNY and CDR2 is SVGAGI (reference sequence). V was trimmed by 0 bases and J by 3 bases, leaving 6 bases between them. The CDR3 covers 14 residues. The donor cohort consisted entirely of Caucasian adults residing in Nashville, Tennessee.

The source material was memory CD4+ T cells from PBMCs. Subset in this sample: CD45RA-negative fraction. The rearrangement uses TRBV6-6 and TRBJ1-3; D may be TRBD1 (5 bases). The receptor comes from a man aged 18-30 years in good health. Some clones in this sample may be carry-over from other donors' samples. In nucleotides, the CDR3 is TGTGCCAGCAGTTACTCGGGGGTTGGAAACACCATATATTTT. Protein product: CASSYSGVGNTIYF.